Below, 9 T cell receptor beta chains from the same sample are listed, as sequenced in a study of T cells in Graves' hyperthyroidism and ophthalmopathy. RNA transcripts were the template for amplifying TCR beta CDR3 regions. In the first-round RT-PCR of the TCR CDR3, the HTBI primer set was used. TCRdb reprocessed the multiplex PCR reads with MiXCR, giving one entry per CDR3 protein. The data contain fewer than 750,000 distinct CDR3 sequences, under 15% of them singletons. The material sequenced was blood. These receptors came from a woman between 35 and 50 years old with Graves' ophthalmopathy.

There are many counts of this clonotype. J is TRBJ1-3 and V is TRBV12-3 or TRBV12-4; tentative D call: TRBD1 (5 bases). The CDR3 covers 17 residues. The germline V and J ends were trimmed by 7 bases and 0 bases, with 19 bases remaining between them. The CDR3 DNA follows: TGTGCCAGCACTCATCCGGGGGGACGGGGCTCTGGAAACACCATATATTTT. Its protein product is CASTHPGGRGSGNTIYF.

The CDR3 nucleotides are TGCGCCAGCAGCTGGGGACAGGGACGGACCGGGGAGCTGTTTTTT. This encodes CASSWGQGRTGELFF. This chain connects TRBV5-1 to TRBJ2-2, with TRBD1 matching 9 bases. Germline CDR1 and CDR2: SGHRS and YFSETQ. The CDR3 runs to 15 residues. The J segment lost 5 bases and the V segment lost 3 bases, leaving 5 bases of the junction unmatched.

This clonotype was detected ten times or more. Here the CDR3 reads CASSFADRMNTEAFF. The CDR3, as DNA: TGTGCCAGCAGTTTTGCGGACAGGATGAACACTGAAGCTTTCTTT. The chain carries TRBV28 and TRBJ1-1; TRBD1 matches at 7 bases. This CDR3 region has 15 residues. Germline CDR1 and CDR2: MDHEN and SYDVKM. The ends lost 3 bases at V and 0 bases at J; junction bases unmatched: 4.

This clonotype was found a few times. The chain carries TRBV3-1 and TRBJ2-5; no definite D call. Trimming pared 1 base from V and 7 bases from J, leaving 4 bases between. Germline V CDR1 and CDR2: LGHDT, YNNKEL (reference sequence). The CDR3 covers 11 residues. This chain's CDR3 is CASSQGRTQYF. In DNA form, the CDR3 reads TGTGCCAGCAGCCAAGGAAGGACCCAGTACTTC.

This clonotype appeared a few times. This rearrangement joins TRBV20-1 to TRBJ2-7; D possibly uses TRBD1 or TRBD2 (5 bases each). The V and J ends lost 3 bases and 6 bases respectively, with 15 bases between them. The germline V gene encodes CDR1 DFQATT and CDR2 SNEGSKA (reference sequence). This CDR3 is 13 amino acids long. CDR3 nucleotide sequence: TGCAGTGCTAGGGGGCCAGAGGGACGCGAGCAGTACTTC. Its translation is CSARGPEGREQYF.

This clonotype was counted ten times or more. The rearrangement uses TRBV6-1 and TRBJ1-1, with a possible D match to TRBD1 (6 bases). CDR1 is MNHNS and CDR2 is SASEGT in the germline V gene. Trimming left V 6 bases short and J 1 base short, with 15 bases between. The CDR3 has 15 residues. As DNA, the CDR3 is TGTGCCAGCAGCCGCAGACAGGAGACGAACACTGAAGCTTTCTTT. It translates to CASSRRQETNTEAFF.

The rearrangement links TRBV5-1 to TRBJ1-1; tentative D call: TRBD1 (6 bases). Trimming cost V 0 bases and J 2 bases, with 17 bases left between them. The CDR3 has 17 residues. The V gene's germline CDR1 is SGHRS and CDR2 YFSETQ. The CDR3 here is CASSLVPQGLGNTEAFF. In DNA, the CDR3 is TGCGCCAGCAGCTTGGTCCCTCAGGGGCTGGGAAACACTGAAGCTTTCTTT.

This clonotype has ten or more counts. The chain has TRBV13 and TRBJ1-2, with TRBD1 identical over 9 bases. The J segment lost 8 bases and the V segment lost 5 bases, leaving 6 bases of the junction unmatched. The CDR3 is made up of 13 amino acids. Germline CDR1 PRHDT, CDR2 FYEKMQ (reference sequence). The CDR3 loop reads CASSTTGGWGYTF. The DNA of the CDR3 is TGTGCCAGCAGCACTACAGGGGGCTGGGGCTACACCTTC.

This clonotype occurred many times. The chain uses TRBV6-5 and TRBJ2-1; tentatively, D is TRBD2 (6 bases). This CDR3 comprises 18 residues. From germline, CDR1 is MNHEY and CDR2 SVGAGI. Trimming pared 5 bases from V and 5 bases from J, leaving 25 bases between. The CDR3 DNA follows: TGTGCCAGCAGTACCCCTCTGGGAGGAGCCCGAGGAAACAATGAGCAGTTCTTC. Amino acid sequence: CASSTPLGGARGNNEQFF.